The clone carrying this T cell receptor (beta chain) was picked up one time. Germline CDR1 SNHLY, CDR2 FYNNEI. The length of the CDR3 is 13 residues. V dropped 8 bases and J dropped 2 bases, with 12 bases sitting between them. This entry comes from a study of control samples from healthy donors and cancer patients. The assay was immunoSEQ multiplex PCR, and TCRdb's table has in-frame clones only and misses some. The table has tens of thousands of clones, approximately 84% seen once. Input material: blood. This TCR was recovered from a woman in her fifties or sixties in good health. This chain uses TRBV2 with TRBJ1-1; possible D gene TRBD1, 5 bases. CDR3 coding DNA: TGTGCCAGCGGGAGACAGTCTAACACTGAAGCTTTCTTT. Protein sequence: CASGRQSNTEAFF.